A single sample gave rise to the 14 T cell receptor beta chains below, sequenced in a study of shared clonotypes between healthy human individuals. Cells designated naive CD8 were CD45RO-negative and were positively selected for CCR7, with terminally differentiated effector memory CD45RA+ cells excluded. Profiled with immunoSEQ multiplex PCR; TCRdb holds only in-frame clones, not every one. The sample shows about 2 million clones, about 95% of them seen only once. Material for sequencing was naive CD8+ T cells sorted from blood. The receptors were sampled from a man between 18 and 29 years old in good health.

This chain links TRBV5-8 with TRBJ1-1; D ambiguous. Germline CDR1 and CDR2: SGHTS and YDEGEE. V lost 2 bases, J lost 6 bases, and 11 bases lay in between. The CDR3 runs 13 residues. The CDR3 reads CASSLPLAPEAFF. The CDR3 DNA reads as TGTGCCAGCAGCTTACCGCTGGCCCCTGAAGCTTTCTTT.

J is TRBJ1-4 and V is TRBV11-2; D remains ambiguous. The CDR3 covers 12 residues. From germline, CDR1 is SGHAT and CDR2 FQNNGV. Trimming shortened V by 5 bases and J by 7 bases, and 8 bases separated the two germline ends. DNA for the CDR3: TGTGCCAGCAGCCTACAAGCTGAAAAACTGTTTTTT. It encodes CASSLQAEKLFF.

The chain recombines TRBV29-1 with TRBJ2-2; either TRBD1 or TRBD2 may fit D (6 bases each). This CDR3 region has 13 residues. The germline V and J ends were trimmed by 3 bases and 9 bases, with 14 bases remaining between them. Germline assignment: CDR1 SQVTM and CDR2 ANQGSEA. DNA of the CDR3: TGCAGCGTTGATTCCGGGGGCGCGTGGGAGCTGTTTTTT. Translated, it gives CSVDSGGAWELFF.

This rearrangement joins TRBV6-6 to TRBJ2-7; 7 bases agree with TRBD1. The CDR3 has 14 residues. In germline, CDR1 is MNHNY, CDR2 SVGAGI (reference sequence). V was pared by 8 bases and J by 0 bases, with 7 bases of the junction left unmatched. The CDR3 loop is CASARTGSSYEQYF. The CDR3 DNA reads TGTGCCAGCGCCCGGACAGGAAGCTCCTACGAGCAGTACTTC.

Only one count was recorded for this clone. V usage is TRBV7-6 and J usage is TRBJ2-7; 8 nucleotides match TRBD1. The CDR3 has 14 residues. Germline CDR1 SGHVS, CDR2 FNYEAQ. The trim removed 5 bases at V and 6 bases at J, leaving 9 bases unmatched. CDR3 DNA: TGTGCCAGCAGCCCCGGACAGGGTTTGAGCGAGCAGTACTTC. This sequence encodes CASSPGQGLSEQYF.

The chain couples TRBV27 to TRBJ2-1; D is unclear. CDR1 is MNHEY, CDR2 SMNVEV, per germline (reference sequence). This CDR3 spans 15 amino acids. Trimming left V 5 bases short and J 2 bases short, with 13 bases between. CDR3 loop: CASSTTRAPYNEQFF. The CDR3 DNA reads TGTGCCAGCAGTACAACACGGGCCCCCTACAATGAGCAGTTCTTC.

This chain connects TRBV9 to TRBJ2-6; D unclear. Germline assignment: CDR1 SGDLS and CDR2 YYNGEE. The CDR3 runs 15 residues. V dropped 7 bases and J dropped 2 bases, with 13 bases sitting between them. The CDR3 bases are TGTGCCAGCTCGGGCAGCATCCCTGGGGCCAACGTCCTGACTTTC. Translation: CASSGSIPGANVLTF.

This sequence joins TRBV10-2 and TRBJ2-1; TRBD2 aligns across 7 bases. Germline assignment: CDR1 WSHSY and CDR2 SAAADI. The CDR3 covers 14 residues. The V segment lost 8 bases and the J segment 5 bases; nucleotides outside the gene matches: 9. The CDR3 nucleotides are TGCGCCAGCGGGGTTTTGGGAGGGGACAATGAGCAGTTCTTC. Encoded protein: CASGVLGGDNEQFF.

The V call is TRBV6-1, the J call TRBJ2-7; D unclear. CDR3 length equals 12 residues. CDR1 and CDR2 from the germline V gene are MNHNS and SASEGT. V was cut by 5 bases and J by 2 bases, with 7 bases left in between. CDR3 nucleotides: TGTGCCAGCAGTCCAGGTACCTACGAGCAGTACTTC. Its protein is CASSPGTYEQYF.

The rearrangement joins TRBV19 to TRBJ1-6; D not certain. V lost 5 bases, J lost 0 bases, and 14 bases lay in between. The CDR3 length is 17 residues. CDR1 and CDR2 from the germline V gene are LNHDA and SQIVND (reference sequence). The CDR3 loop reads CASSPKDRSSYNSPLHF. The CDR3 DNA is TGTGCCAGTAGTCCGAAGGACCGTAGCTCCTATAATTCACCCCTCCACTTT.

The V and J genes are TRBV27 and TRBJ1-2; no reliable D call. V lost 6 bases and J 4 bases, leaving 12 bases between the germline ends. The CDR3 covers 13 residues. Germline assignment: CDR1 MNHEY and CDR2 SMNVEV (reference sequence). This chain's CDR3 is CASSGGVAYGYTF. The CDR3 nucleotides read TGTGCCAGCAGCGGCGGGGTGGCCTATGGCTACACCTTC.

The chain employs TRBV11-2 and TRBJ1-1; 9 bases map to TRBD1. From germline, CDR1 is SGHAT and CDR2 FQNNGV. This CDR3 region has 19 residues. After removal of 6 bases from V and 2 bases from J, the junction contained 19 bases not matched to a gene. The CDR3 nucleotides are TGTGCCAGCAGGTCTACAGGGGGCCGGGGAATCGGACCCAACACTGAAGCTTTCTTT. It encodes CASRSTGGRGIGPNTEAFF.

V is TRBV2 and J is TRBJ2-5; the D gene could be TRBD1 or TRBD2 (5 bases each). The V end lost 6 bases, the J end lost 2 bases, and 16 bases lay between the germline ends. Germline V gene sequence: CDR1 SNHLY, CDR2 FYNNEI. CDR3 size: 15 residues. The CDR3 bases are TGTGCCAGCAGGGCCGGGACCATCCTTCAAGAGACCCAGTACTTC. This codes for CASRAGTILQETQYF.

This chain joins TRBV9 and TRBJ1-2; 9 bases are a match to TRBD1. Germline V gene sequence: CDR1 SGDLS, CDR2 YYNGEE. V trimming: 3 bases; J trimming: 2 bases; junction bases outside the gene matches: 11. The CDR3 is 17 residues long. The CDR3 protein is CASSGTGTGKSNYGYTF. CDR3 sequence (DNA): TGTGCCAGCAGCGGAACCGGGACAGGGAAGTCAAACTATGGCTACACCTTC. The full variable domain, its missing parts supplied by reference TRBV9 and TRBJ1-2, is DSGVTQTPKHLITATGQRVTLRCSPRSGDLSVYWYQQSLDQGLQFLIQYYNGEERAKGNILERFSAQQFPDLHSELNLSSLELGDSALYFCASSGTGTGKSNYGYTFGSGTRLTVV.